This T cell receptor beta chain is from a study of T cells after yellow fever vaccination. At the level of the study: It was SMART-Seq v4 Ultra Low Input that prepared the fractions with low cell numbers.

This CDR3 has 13 amino acids. Trimming removed 0 bases at V and 6 bases at J, with 6 bases between. The germline V gene has CDR1 SGHAT and CDR2 FQNNGV. 5'RACE template switching added a universal primer site and UMIs to TCR cDNA. TCRdb reanalysed the 5' RACE reads using MiXCR and keeps one entry per CDR3 protein. The sample has approximately 510,000 distinct CDR3 sequences, 20% to 25% seen once; the top ten hold about a sixth. The receptor comes from a man younger than 35 who received the YFV17D yellow fever vaccine. This chain joins TRBV11-2 and TRBJ1-5; D unclear. The sequences come from PBMCs, collected more than 20 days after the first yellow fever vaccination. CDR3 sequence reads: CASSLDRSQPQHF. CDR3 DNA sequence: TGTGCCAGCAGCTTAGACAGGAGTCAGCCCCAGCATTTT.